This entry concerns a single T cell receptor beta chain. Its antigen is undetermined. V was trimmed by 7 bases and J by 0 bases, leaving 10 bases between them. This CDR3 spans 13 amino acids. Germline CDR1 reads SEHNR; CDR2 reads FQNEAQ (reference sequence). This sample is part of a study of CD8 T cells in ankylosing spondylitis. Study results and limitations: A motif of 7 to 9 highly homologous TCR beta variants was seen as apparently characteristic of ankylosing spondylitis blood.

TCRdb independently ran MiXCR on the 5' RACE reads; one entry per CDR3 protein. Altogether some 87,000 distinct CDR3 sequences are present, about 27% being singletons, with the ten largest covering around three fifths. Specimen: blood, either unsorted or a sorted T cell fraction (not recorded which). V gene TRBV7-9 combines with J gene TRBJ2-7, with D perhaps TRBD1 (6 bases). This sequence was found in a male donor with ankylosing spondylitis or in good health (not recorded which). The CDR3 DNA follows: TGTGCCAGCACCCAAGGGGGCTCCTACGAGCAGTACTTC. The encoded protein is CASTQGGSYEQYF.